This T cell receptor (beta chain) was captured by sequencing in a study of PD-1 blockade in classical Hodgkin lymphoma. Only in-frame clones appear in the TCRdb table, and some are missing; sequencing was by immunoSEQ multiplex PCR. Counted here are tens of thousands of clones, 71% occurring once; the ten biggest clones make up 17%. Autologous stem cell transplantation was followed by relapse in every patient, and brentuximab vedotin exposure varied. V shed 0 bases and J shed 9 bases, with 7 bases lying between them. Germline CDR1 reads SGDLS; CDR2 reads YYNGEE. This CDR3 spans 13 amino acids. This sample comprised peripheral blood mononuclear cells (PBMCs), obtained at baseline. V gene TRBV9 combines with J gene TRBJ1-6; D unclear. The TCR originated in a human donor with classical Hodgkin lymphoma. CDR3 residues: CASSVEVASPLHF. In DNA, the CDR3 is TGTGCCAGCAGCGTAGAGGTGGCTTCACCCCTCCACTTT.